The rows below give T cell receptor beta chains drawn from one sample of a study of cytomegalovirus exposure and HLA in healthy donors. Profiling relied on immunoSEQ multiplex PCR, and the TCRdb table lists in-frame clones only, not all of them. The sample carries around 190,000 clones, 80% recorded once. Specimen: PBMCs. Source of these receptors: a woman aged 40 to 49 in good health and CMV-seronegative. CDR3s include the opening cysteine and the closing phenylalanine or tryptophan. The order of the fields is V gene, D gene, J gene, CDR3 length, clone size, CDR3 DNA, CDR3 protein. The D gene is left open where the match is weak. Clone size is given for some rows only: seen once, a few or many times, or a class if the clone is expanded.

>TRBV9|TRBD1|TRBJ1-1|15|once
TGTGCCAGCAGCCAGTTTTCAGGGGGGAACACTGAAGCTTTCTTT
CASSQFSGGNTEAFF
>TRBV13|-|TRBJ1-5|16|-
TGTGCCAGCAGCTTAGTGGTAGCGGTCAACAATCAGCCCCAGCATTTT
CASSLVVAVNNQPQHF
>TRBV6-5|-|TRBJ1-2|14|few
TGTGCCAGCAGTTACTCGCTCACGGGGGACGGCTACACCTTC
CASSYSLTGDGYTF
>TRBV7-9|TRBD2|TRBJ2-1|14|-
TGTGCCAGCCCGGTGATAGCGGGAGCGAATGAGCAGTTCTTC
CASPVIAGANEQFF
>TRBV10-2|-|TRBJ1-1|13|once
TGCGCCAGCAGGGGGGGGGAGTGGACTGAAGCTTTCTTT
CASRGGEWTEAFF
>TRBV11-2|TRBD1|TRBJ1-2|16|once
TGTGCCAGCAGCCCCAGACCGACGACAGGGCACTATGGCTACACCTTC
CASSPRPTTGHYGYTF
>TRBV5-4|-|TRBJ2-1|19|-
TGTGCCAGCAGCTTGTCCCGCGGCGGGGAAAACATCAATTACAATGAGCAGTTCTTC
CASSLSRGGENINYNEQFF
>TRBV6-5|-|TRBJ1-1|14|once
TGTGCCAGCAGTAACGGACAGCGGAACACTGAAGCTTTCTTT
CASSNGQRNTEAFF
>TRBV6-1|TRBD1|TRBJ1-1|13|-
TGTGCCAGCATCTACCGGGACAGCCTTGAAGCTTTCTTT
CASIYRDSLEAFF
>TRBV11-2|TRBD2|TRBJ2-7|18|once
TGTGCCAGCGGGCTCTTCAGACTAGCGGGAGAGACCTCCTACGAGCAGTACTTC
CASGLFRLAGETSYEQYF
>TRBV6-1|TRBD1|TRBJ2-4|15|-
TGTGCCAGCAGTACCTTGACAGGGATCGGAAACATTCAGTACTTC
CASSTLTGIGNIQYF
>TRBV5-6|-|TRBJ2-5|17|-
TGTGCCAGCAGCTTGGGACTTTGGAGAACCCAGCAAGAGACCCAGTACTTC
CASSLGLWRTQQETQYF
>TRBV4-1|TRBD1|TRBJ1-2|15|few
TGCGCCAGCAGCCCCTGGACAGGGGAAAACTATGGCTACACCTTC
CASSPWTGENYGYTF
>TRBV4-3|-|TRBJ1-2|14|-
TGCGCCAGCAGCCAAGGGGGAGGGGCCTATGGCTACACCTTC
CASSQGGGAYGYTF
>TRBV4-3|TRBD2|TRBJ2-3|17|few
TGCGCCAGCAGCCAAGCCCGACTAGCGGGAGAGACAGATACGCAGTATTTT
CASSQARLAGETDTQYF
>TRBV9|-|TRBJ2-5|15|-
TGTGCCAGCAGCCCCATAAGGAGTTCTCGAGAGACCCAGTACTTC
CASSPIRSSRETQYF
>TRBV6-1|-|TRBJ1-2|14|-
TGTGCCAGCGCACTTAGAGACAGAGACTATGGCTACACCTTC
CASALRDRDYGYTF
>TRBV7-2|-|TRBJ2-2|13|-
TGTGCCAGCAGCTTTACAGACACCGGGGAGCTGTTTTTT
CASSFTDTGELFF
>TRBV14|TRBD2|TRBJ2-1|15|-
TGTGCCAGCAGCCCACTAGCGGGAGCCTACAATGAGCAGTTCTTC
CASSPLAGAYNEQFF
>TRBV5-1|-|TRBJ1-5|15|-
TGCGCCAGCAGCTGGGACACCGGGACGGCGGAGCCCCAGCATTTT
CASSWDTGTAEPQHF
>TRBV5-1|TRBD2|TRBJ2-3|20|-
TGCGCCAGCAGCTTACCGGGACTAGCGGGAGGCTTTCCTAGCACAGATACGCAGTATTTT
CASSLPGLAGGFPSTDTQYF
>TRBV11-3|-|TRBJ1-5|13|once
TGTGCCAGCAGCTTAGGGGCCCTCGAGCCCCAGCATTTT
CASSLGALEPQHF
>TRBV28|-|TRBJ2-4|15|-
TGTGCCAGCACAGAGGGGGGGGTTCTTAAAAACATTCAGTACTTC
CASTEGGVLKNIQYF
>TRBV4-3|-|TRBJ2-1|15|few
TGCGCCAGCAGCCAAACGACAGGTGTGGGCAATGAGCAGTTCTTC
CASSQTTGVGNEQFF
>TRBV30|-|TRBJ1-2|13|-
TGTGCCTGGAGTCGGGGGGGGAACTATGGCTACACCTTC
CAWSRGGNYGYTF
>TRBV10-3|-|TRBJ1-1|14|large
TGTGCCATCAGTTGGACGGACATGAACACTGAAGCTTTCTTT
CAISWTDMNTEAFF
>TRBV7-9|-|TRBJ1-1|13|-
TGTTCCAGCAGCTTACCAGGGAACACTGAAGCTTTCTTT
CSSSLPGNTEAFF
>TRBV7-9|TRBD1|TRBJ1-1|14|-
TGTGCCAGCAGCGCACAGGGGGCGGGCACTGAAGCTTTCTTT
CASSAQGAGTEAFF
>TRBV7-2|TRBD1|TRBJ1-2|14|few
TGTGCCAGCAGCGACAGGGGGCAGAACTATGGCTACACCTTC
CASSDRGQNYGYTF
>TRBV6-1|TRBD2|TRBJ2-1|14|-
TGTGCCGGAACTAGCGGGACCGCCTACAATGAGCAGTTCTTC
CAGTSGTAYNEQFF
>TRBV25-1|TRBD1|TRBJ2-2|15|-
TGTGCCAGCAGTGCCGGGACAGGGGGCTTCGGGGAGCTGTTTTTT
CASSAGTGGFGELFF
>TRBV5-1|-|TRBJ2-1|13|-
TGCGCCAGCAGCTTATTGACGGGCAATGAGCAGTTCTTC
CASSLLTGNEQFF
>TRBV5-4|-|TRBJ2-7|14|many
TGTGCCAGCAGCTCGCCTGAGGGGGCCTACGAGCAGTACTTC
CASSSPEGAYEQYF
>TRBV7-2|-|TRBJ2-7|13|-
TGTGCCAGCAGCTTAGATGCGTCCTACGAGCAGTACTTC
CASSLDASYEQYF
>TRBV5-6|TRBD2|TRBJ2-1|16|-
TGTGCCAGCAGCTTTACTAGCGGGAGATTGAGCGATGAGCAGTTCTTC
CASSFTSGRLSDEQFF
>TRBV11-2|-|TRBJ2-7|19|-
TGTGCCAGCAGCTTATCCCGCTTCCGAGCGGAACGAAACTCCTACGAGCAGTACTTC
CASSLSRFRAERNSYEQYF
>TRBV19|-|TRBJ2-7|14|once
TGTGCCAGTAGGGAGGCGGGAAATCACTACGAGCAGTACTTC
CASREAGNHYEQYF
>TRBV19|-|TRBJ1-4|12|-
TGTGCCAGTAGTATAGCAGGAGAAAAACTGTTTTTT
CASSIAGEKLFF
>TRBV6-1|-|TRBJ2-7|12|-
TGTGCCAGCGGGAGAGTCGATTACGAGCAGTACTTC
CASGRVDYEQYF
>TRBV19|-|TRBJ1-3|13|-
TGTGCCAGTAGTAGTCGGCTACGGGACACCATATATTTT
CASSSRLRDTIYF
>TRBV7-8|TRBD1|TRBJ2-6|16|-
TGTGCCAGCAGCCCGACAGGGGGAGGAGGGGCCAACGTCCTGACTTTC
CASSPTGGGGANVLTF
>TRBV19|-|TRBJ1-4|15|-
TGTGCCAGTGCGGAGAGACTTGCAACTAATGAAAAACTGTTTTTT
CASAERLATNEKLFF
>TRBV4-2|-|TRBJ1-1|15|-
TGTGCCAGCAGCCAACCAGGGCGAATGAACACTGAAGCTTTCTTT
CASSQPGRMNTEAFF
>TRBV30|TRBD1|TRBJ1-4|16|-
TGTGCCTGGAGTGGACCCGGGACAGGGACTAATGAAAAACTGTTTTTT
CAWSGPGTGTNEKLFF
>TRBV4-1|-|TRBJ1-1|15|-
TGCGCCAGCAGCCAAGTGCAGATATGGAACACTGAAGCTTTCTTT
CASSQVQIWNTEAFF
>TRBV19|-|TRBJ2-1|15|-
TGTGCCAGTACGGTTCGGGGGACTGGATGGGATGAGCAGTTCTTC
CASTVRGTGWDEQFF
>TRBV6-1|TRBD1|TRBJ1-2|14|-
TGTGCCAGCAGTGAATTGGCAGGGGGATATGGCTACACCTTC
CASSELAGGYGYTF
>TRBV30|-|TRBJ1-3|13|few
TGTGCCTGGAGTCGGAGCTCTGGAAACACCATATATTTT
CAWSRSSGNTIYF
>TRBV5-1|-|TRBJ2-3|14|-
TGCGCCAGCAGCTTGGATCAGATCACAGATACGCAGTATTTT
CASSLDQITDTQYF